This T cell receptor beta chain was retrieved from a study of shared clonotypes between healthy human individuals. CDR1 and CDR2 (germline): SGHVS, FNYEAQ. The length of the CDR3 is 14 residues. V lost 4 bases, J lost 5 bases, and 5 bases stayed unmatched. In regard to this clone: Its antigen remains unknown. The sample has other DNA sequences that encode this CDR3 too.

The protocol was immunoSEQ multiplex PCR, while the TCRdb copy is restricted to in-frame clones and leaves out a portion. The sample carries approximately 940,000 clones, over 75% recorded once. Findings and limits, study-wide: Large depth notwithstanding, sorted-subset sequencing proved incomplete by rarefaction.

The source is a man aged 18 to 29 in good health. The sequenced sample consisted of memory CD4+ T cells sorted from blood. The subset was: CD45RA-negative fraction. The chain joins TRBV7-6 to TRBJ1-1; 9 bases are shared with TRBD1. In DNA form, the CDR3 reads TGTGCCAGCAGCTCAGCCGGGACAGGGACTGAAGCTTTCTTT. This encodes CASSSAGTGTEAFF.